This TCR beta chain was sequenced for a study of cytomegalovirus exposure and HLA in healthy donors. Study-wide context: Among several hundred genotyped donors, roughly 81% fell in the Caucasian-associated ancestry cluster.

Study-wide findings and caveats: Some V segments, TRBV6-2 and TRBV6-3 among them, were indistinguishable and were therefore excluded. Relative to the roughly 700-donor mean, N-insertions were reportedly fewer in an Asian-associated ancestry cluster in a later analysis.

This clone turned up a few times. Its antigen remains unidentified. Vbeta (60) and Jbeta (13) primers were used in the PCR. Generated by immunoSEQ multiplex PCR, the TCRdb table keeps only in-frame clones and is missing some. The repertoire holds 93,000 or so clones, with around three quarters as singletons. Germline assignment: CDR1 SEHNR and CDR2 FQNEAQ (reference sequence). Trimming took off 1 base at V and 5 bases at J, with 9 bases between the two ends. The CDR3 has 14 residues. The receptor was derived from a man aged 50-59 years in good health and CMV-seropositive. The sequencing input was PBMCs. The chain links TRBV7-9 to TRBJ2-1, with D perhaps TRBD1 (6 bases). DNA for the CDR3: TGTGCCAGCAGCTTAGATGGGACAAACAATGAGCAGTTCTTC. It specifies CASSLDGTNNEQFF.